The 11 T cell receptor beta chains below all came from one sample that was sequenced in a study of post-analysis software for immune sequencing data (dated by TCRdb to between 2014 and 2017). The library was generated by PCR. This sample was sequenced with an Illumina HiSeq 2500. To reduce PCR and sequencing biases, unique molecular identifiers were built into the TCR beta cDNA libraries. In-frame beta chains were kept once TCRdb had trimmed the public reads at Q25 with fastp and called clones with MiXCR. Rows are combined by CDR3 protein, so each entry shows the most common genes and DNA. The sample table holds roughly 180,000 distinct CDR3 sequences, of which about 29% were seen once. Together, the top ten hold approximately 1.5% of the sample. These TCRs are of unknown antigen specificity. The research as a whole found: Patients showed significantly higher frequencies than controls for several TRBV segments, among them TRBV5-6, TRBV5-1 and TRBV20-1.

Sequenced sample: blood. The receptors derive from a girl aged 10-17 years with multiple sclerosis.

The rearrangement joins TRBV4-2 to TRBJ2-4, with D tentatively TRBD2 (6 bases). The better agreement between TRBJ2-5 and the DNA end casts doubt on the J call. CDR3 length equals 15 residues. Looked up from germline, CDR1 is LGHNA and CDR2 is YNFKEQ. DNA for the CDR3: TGTGCCAGCAGCCAAACCATGGGAGGAACAGAGACCCAGTACTTC. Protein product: CASSQTMGGTETQYF.

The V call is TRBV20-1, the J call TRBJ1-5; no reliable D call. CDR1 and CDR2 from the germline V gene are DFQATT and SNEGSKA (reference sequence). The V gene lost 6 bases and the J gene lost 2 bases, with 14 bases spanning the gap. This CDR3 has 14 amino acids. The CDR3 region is CSAAGSGGNQPQHF. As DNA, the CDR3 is TGCAGTGCCGCCGGGAGCGGTGGCAATCAGCCCCAGCATTTT.

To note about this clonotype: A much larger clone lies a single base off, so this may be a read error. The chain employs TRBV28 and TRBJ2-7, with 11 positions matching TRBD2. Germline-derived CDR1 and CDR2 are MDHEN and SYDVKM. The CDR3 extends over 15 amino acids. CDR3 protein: CAGRPLAGAAYEQYF. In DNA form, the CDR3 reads TGTGCCGGCAGACCACTAGCGGGAGCTGCCTACGAGCAGTACTTC.

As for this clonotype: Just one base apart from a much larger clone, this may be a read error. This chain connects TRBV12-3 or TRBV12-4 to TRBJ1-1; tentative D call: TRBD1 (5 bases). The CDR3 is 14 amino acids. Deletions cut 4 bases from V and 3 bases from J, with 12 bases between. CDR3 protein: CASSWGGWDTEAFF. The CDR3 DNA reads TGTGCCAGCAGTTGGGGGGGTTGGGACACTGAAGCTTTCTTT.

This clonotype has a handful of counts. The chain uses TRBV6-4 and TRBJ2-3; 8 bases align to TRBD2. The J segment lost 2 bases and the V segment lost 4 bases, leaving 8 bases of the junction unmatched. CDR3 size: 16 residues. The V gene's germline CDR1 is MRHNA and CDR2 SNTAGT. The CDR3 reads CASSGLPGGATDTQYF. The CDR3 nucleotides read TGTGCCAGCAGTGGACTCCCGGGGGGGGCCACAGATACGCAGTATTTT.

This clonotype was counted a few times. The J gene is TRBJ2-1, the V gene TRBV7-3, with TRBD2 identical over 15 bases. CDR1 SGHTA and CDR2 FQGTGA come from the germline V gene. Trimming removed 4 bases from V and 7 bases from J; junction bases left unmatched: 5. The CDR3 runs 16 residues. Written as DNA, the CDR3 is TGTGCCAGCAGCTACGGACTAGCGGGAGGGCAGAATGAGCAGTTCTTC. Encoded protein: CASSYGLAGGQNEQFF.

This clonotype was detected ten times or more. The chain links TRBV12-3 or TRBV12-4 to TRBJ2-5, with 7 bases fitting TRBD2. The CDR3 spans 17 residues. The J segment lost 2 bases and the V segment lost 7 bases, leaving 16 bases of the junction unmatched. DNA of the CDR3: TGTGCCAGCACTCTTATACCGGGACTAACGGTACAAGAGACCCAGTACTTC. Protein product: CASTLIPGLTVQETQYF.

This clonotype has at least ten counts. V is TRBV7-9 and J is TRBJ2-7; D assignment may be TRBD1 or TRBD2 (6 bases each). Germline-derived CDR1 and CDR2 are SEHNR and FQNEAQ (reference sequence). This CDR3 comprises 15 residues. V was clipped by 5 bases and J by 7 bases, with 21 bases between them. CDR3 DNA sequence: TGTGCCAGCAGCCCTGGGGAGCGGAGGGACAAGGAGCAGTACTTC. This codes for CASSPGERRDKEQYF.

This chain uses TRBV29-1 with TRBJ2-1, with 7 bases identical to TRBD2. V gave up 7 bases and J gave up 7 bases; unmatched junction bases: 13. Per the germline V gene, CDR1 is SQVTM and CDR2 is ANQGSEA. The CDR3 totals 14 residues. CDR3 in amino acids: CSGRSGTVINEQFF. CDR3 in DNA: TGCAGCGGTAGGAGCGGGACGGTTATAAATGAGCAGTTCTTC.

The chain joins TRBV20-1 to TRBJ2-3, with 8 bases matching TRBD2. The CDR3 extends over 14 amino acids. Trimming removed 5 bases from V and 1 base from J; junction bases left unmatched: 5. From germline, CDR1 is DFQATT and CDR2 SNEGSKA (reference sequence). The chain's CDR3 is CSAELAAGTDTQYF. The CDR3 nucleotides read TGCAGTGCTGAACTAGCGGCCGGCACAGATACGCAGTATTTT.

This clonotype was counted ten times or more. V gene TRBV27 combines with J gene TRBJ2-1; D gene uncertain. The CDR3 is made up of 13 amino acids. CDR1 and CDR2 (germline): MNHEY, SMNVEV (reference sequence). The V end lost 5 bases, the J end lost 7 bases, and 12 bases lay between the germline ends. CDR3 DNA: TGTGCCAGCAGTGACCAGGTTGAAAATGAGCAGTTCTTC. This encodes CASSDQVENEQFF.